The entry below gives a single TCR beta chain sequence along with its context. Its antigen remains unknown. The record originates from a study of shared clonotypes between healthy human individuals. Findings and caveats of the study: In having few donors, the study represented limited genetic and exposure-history diversity. Researchers sampled only blood; tissue repertoires likely differ.

Germline values: CDR1 MDHEN, CDR2 SYDVKM. The CDR3 totals 13 residues. V was cut by 3 bases and J by 2 bases, with 8 bases left in between. Free of recent acute infections or vaccinations, the donors were healthy HIV-negative adults. Authors' methods: From ImmunoSEQ came sequences covering only the junction and carrying no quality scores, so filtering differed. Clones were sequenced by immunoSEQ multiplex PCR, and TCRdb holds only the in-frame ones, with some missing. V, J and clone size are those of that table, while D and trimming were read from the DNA. Of about 560,000 clones in the sample, around 78% are singletons; the top ten hold about 12%.

The rearrangement uses TRBV28 and TRBJ2-7; D is perhaps TRBD1 (5 bases). The origin of this receptor is a middle-aged woman in good health. Some clones in this sample may be carry-over from other donors' samples. Sequenced sample: PBMCs. The CDR3 spells CASSFAGTYEQYF. The CDR3 nucleotides read TGTGCCAGCAGTTTTGCAGGGACCTACGAGCAGTACTTC.